This entry describes one TCR beta chain. The antigen is unknown. The assay was immunoSEQ multiplex PCR, and TCRdb's table has in-frame clones only and misses some. The sample lists some 1.1 million clones, about 72% occurring once. Investigators divided CD4+ cells into CD45RA+ naive and CD45RA-negative memory subsets. This sample was taken from a study of shared clonotypes between healthy human individuals. Background on the study: Aged between 18 and 49, the donors were a couple of women and a few men. There were three CD4 naive, three CD4 memory, two CD8 naive and one CD8 memory plates per donor.

Whole-study findings and limits: Expectations were that clonotype sharing among donors would be affected by sequencing depth.

V lost 0 bases to trimming and J lost 0 bases, with 18 bases between them. The CDR3 loop spans 19 amino acids. The germline CDR1 and CDR2 sequences are SEHNR and FQNEAQ (reference sequence). The sequenced sample consisted of memory CD4+ T cells from PBMCs. Indicated subset: CD45RA-negative fraction. The chain employs TRBV7-9 and TRBJ1-3; a weak D match, TRBD1 (5 bases). The sequence was collected from a man aged 18-30 years in good health. Some clones in this sample may be carry-over from other donors' samples. The CDR3 nucleotides read TGTGCCAGCAGCTTAGCGCTGGGTGGGCGGGGCTACTCTGGAAACACCATATATTTT. Amino acid sequence: CASSLALGGRGYSGNTIYF.